The clone carrying this T cell receptor (beta chain) was counted ten times or more. The antigen is unknown. Each CDR3 protein is one row after TCRdb ran MiXCR on the reads. Of about 140,000 distinct CDR3 sequences listed, 6.5% are singletons. This entry belongs to a study of T cell repertoires in cytomegalovirus infection. Looking at the study overall: Public TCR beta signatures indicated both CMV infection and matching HLA type.

The trim removed 2 bases at V and 2 bases at J, leaving 2 bases unmatched. The CDR3 is made up of 14 amino acids. In germline, CDR1 is SGHDT, CDR2 YYEEEE. General study results and limits: The study identified carriers of CMV plus the relevant HLA from cumulative public TCR beta family frequency.

This chain links TRBV5-6 with TRBJ2-5; 8 bases fit TRBD1. The sequence came from a human donor in good health (CMV status not recorded). Some clones in this sample may be carry-over from other donors' samples. Sequencing was carried out using PBMCs. Here the CDR3 reads CASSLGTGQETQYF. The DNA for the CDR3 is TGTGCCAGCAGCTTAGGGACAGGACAAGAGACCCAGTACTTC.